Below, 17 T cell receptor beta chains from the same sample are listed, as sequenced in a study of response to subunit inactivated influenza vaccine. Each CDR3 protein is one row after TCRdb ran MiXCR on the RT-PCR reads. The sample has about 580,000 distinct CDR3 sequences; 14% are singletons. The input for sequencing was PBMCs from blood, taken 12 days after vaccination. The receptors were sampled from a man in his fifties who received an inactivated influenza vaccine.

This clonotype occurred many times. The chain joins TRBV29-1 to TRBJ2-1; D gene ambiguous. This CDR3 has 11 amino acids. The germline V and J ends were trimmed by 3 bases and 7 bases, with 7 bases remaining between them. The germline gives CDR1 SQVTM, CDR2 ANQGSEA. CDR3 region: CSVDGLNEQFF. The CDR3 region has the DNA TGCAGCGTTGATGGTCTTAATGAGCAGTTCTTC.

This clonotype has at least ten counts. The rearrangement joins TRBV29-1 to TRBJ2-1; D remains ambiguous. Between the trimmed V and J ends, which lost 3 bases and 7 bases, there was a span of 10 bases. Germline values: CDR1 SQVTM, CDR2 ANQGSEA. This CDR3 is 12 amino acids long. The CDR3 coding sequence is TGCAGCGTTGAGTCCATGGGGAATGAGCAGTTCTTC. Translation: CSVESMGNEQFF.

The chain combines TRBV20-1 with TRBJ1-1, with unresolved D. CDR3 length: 14 residues. The germline V and J ends were trimmed by 3 bases and 0 bases, with 11 bases remaining between them. Germline-derived CDR1 and CDR2 are DFQATT and SNEGSKA (reference sequence). The CDR3 is CSASAARLNTEAFF. CDR3 bases: TGCAGTGCTAGTGCTGCCAGGCTGAACACTGAAGCTTTCTTT.

The gene calls are TRBV3-1 and TRBJ2-7; 7 bases agree with TRBD2. The CDR3 totals 16 residues. V dropped 1 base and J dropped 2; count of bases not matched to a gene: 8. The germline V gene encodes CDR1 LGHDT and CDR2 YNNKEL (reference sequence). As DNA, the CDR3 is TGTGCCAGCAGCCAAGTATCCGGGAGGCAAACCTACGAGCAGTACTTC. It yields the protein CASSQVSGRQTYEQYF.

The chain couples TRBV7-2 to TRBJ2-3; D is possibly TRBD1 or TRBD2 (5 bases each). V lost 3 bases to trimming and J lost 5 bases, with 12 bases between them. The CDR3 extends over 14 amino acids. In germline, CDR1 is SGHTA, CDR2 FQGNSA. CDR3 in amino acids: CASSFNRRRDTQYF. In DNA, the CDR3 is TGTGCCAGCAGCTTTAACAGGAGGAGAGATACGCAGTATTTT.

This clonotype was picked up many times. Written as DNA, the CDR3 is TGTGCCAGCAGCCCCACAAGATTAGCGGATAACTACGAGCAGTACTTC. This codes for CASSPTRLADNYEQYF. The gene calls are TRBV7-8 and TRBJ2-7; D is possibly TRBD2 (6 bases). The CDR3 covers 16 residues. CDR1 SGHVS and CDR2 FQNEAQ come from the germline V gene. Trimming took 5 bases from V and 3 from J, leaving 20 bases between them.

The CDR3 DNA sequence: TGTGCCAGCAGTTTAGACAGGTGGACTGAAGCTTTCTTT. Translated, it gives CASSLDRWTEAFF. The J gene is TRBJ1-1, the V gene TRBV27; a possible D gene is TRBD1 (6 bases). Per germline, CDR1 MNHEY and CDR2 SMNVEV (reference sequence). The CDR3 contains 13 residues. V was shortened by 2 bases and J by 5 bases, with 9 bases between the two germline ends.

The chain carries TRBV29-1 and TRBJ2-1; tentatively, D is TRBD1 (5 bases). Per germline, CDR1 SQVTM and CDR2 ANQGSEA. The CDR3 has 14 amino acids. Between the trimmed V and J ends, which lost 5 bases and 0 bases, there was a span of 11 bases. The DNA of the CDR3 is TGCAGCGTTTCGGACGGACACTCCTACAATGAGCAGTTCTTC. Protein product: CSVSDGHSYNEQFF.

This chain connects TRBV4-2 to TRBJ2-7, with D possibly matching TRBD2 (6 bases). Trimming cost V 0 bases and J 9 bases, with 21 bases left between them. This CDR3 has 16 amino acids. Germline CDR1 and CDR2: LGHNA and YNFKEQ. The CDR3 is CASSQDRSGGGTPQYF. For the CDR3, the DNA is TGTGCCAGCAGCCAAGATCGGAGTGGGGGAGGAACGCCGCAGTACTTC.

This clonotype was detected only a few times. The rearrangement uses TRBV20-1 and TRBJ1-6, with a possible D match to TRBD1 (5 bases). This CDR3 is built from 13 residues. Germline V gene data show CDR1 as DFQATT and CDR2 as SNEGSKA (reference sequence). Trimming took 5 bases from V and 6 from J, leaving 11 bases between them. The CDR3 DNA sequence: TGCAGTGCTGGCCGGGACTTTAATTCACCCCTCCACTTT. Translated, it gives CSAGRDFNSPLHF.

This clonotype was seen at least ten times. This rearrangement joins TRBV6-2 or TRBV6-3 to TRBJ2-7; D unresolved. The germline gives CDR1 MNHEY, CDR2 SVGEGT. This CDR3 region has 12 residues. The V end was cut by 6 bases, the J end by 6 bases, with 12 bases between. The CDR3 DNA sequence: TGTGCCAGCAGAACGAACAGCGTCGAGCAGTACTTC. This codes for CASRTNSVEQYF.

This clonotype was picked up many times. CDR3 nucleotide sequence: TGTGCTAGTGGTTTGGCAGCCGGGGAGACCCAGTACTTC. Translation: CASGLAAGETQYF. The V and J genes are TRBV12-5 and TRBJ2-5; D not certain. Looked up from germline, CDR1 is LGHNT and CDR2 is FRNRAP. This CDR3 comprises 13 residues. Trimming removed 1 base at V and 5 bases at J, with 8 bases between.

This clonotype was counted at least ten times. The genes are TRBV12-3 or TRBV12-4 and TRBJ2-5, with D uncertain. The V end lost 4 bases, the J end lost 2 bases, and 14 bases lay between the germline ends. The CDR3 covers 15 residues. The CDR3 protein is CASSSQLYLQETQYF. CDR3 nucleotide sequence: TGTGCCAGCAGTTCCCAACTATACCTACAAGAGACCCAGTACTTC.

This rearrangement joins TRBV21-1 to TRBJ2-2; no check of the table's D call, TRBD2, against the DNA was made. TRBV21-1 is a pseudogene segment. This CDR3 is built from 18 residues. The chain's CDR3 is CASSTPPRDGQTTGELFF. The CDR3 DNA follows: TGTGCCAGCAGCACACCTCCCAGGGATGGGCAAACCACCGGGGAGCTGTTTTTT.

V usage is TRBV20-1 and J usage is TRBJ2-1, with 12 bases lining up with TRBD2. Germline trimming cut 5 bases from V and 6 bases from J; bases unmatched to any gene: 5. The CDR3 has 14 amino acids. Germline V gene data show CDR1 as DFQATT and CDR2 as SNEGSKA (reference sequence). The CDR3, as DNA: TGCAGTGCTGAGACTAGCGGGAGAACCAATGAGCAGTTCTTC. This gives the protein CSAETSGRTNEQFF.

V is TRBV2 and J is TRBJ2-7; D is perhaps TRBD2 (6 bases). Germline V CDR1 and CDR2: SNHLY, FYNNEI. This CDR3 contains 15 residues. The germline V and J ends were trimmed by 3 bases and 4 bases, with 16 bases remaining between them. The chain's CDR3 is CASSDETGGSYEQYF. CDR3 nucleotides: TGTGCCAGCAGTGATGAAACTGGGGGGTCGTACGAGCAGTACTTC.

This clonotype was picked up a small number of times. The J gene is TRBJ2-5, the V gene TRBV5-6; D call uncertain. V dropped 0 bases and J dropped 2 bases, with 8 bases sitting between them. Per the germline V gene, CDR1 is SGHDT and CDR2 is YYEEEE. The CDR3 is 14 amino acids. CDR3 in amino acids: CASSLVASQETQYF. The DNA of the CDR3 is TGTGCCAGCAGCTTGGTAGCCAGTCAAGAGACCCAGTACTTC.